The rows below give T cell receptor beta chains drawn from one sample of a study of blood T cell repertoires in COVID-19. Clones were read by immunoSEQ multiplex PCR, and TCRdb kept only the in-frame ones, dropping some. This table holds over 150,000 clones, roughly 87% found once. Sequenced material: peripheral blood. These receptors came from an older woman who had recovered from COVID-19. Both conserved end residues are part of each CDR3. D genes are given only for firm matches. Size tells how often a clone was seen (once, few, many) or the class of an expanded clone, and some rows leave it out.

cdr3_aa | cdr3_nt | v_call | clone_size | d_call | j_call
CASSQEKYRITDTQYF | TGTGCCAGCAGCCAAGAAAAGTACAGGATCACAGATACGCAGTATTTT | TRBV14 | . | . | TRBJ2-3
CASSETERHTEAFF | TGTGCCAGCAGTGAGACGGAGAGGCACACTGAAGCTTTCTTT | TRBV6-4 | . | . | TRBJ1-1
CASSPQGVQQYF | TGTGCCAGCAGCCCCCAGGGGGTTCAGCAGTACTTC | TRBV14 | . | TRBD1 | TRBJ2-7
CASGDSYGYTF | TGTGCCAGCGGGGACAGCTATGGCTACACCTTC | TRBV2 | . | TRBD1 | TRBJ1-2
CASSPYLDNEQFF | TGTGCCAGCTCACCATATTTAGACAATGAGCAGTTCTTC | TRBV18 | . | . | TRBJ2-1
CASSFGYRGSYEQYF | TGTGCCAGCAGTTTTGGGTACAGGGGTTCCTACGAGCAGTACTTC | TRBV27 | . | TRBD1 | TRBJ2-7
CASSLVGGPTDTQYF | TGTGCCAGCAGTTTGGTAGGGGGCCCTACAGATACGCAGTATTTT | TRBV28 | . | TRBD1 | TRBJ2-3
CASSHWGGPQETQYF | TGTGCCAGTAGTCACTGGGGGGGGCCCCAAGAGACCCAGTACTTC | TRBV19 | once | . | TRBJ2-5
CASSQRGTMNTEAFF | TGTGCCAGCAGTCAACGGGGGACTATGAACACTGAAGCTTTCTTT | TRBV13 | . | . | TRBJ1-1
CSGGREETQYF | TGCAGCGGGGGCCGCGAAGAGACCCAGTACTTC | TRBV29-1 | . | . | TRBJ2-5
CASSFGQGAGGNTIYF | TGCGCCAGCAGCTTCGGACAGGGGGCGGGTGGAAACACCATATATTTT | TRBV5-1 | few | TRBD1 | TRBJ1-3
CSVEDSQHTDTQYF | TGCAGCGTTGAAGATTCACAGCACACAGATACGCAGTATTTT | TRBV29-1 | . | . | TRBJ2-3
CATSRVVGQGWSGELFF | TGTGCCACCAGCAGAGTTGTGGGACAGGGGTGGAGCGGGGAGCTGTTTTTT | TRBV15 | . | TRBD1 | TRBJ2-2
CASTGVTVQETQYF | TGTGCCAGCACGGGGGTGACAGTCCAAGAGACCCAGTACTTC | TRBV2 | . | . | TRBJ2-5
CATSESGDNYGYTF | TGTGCCACCAGTGAATCAGGGGACAACTATGGCTACACCTTC | TRBV24-1 | once | . | TRBJ1-2
CASYSGGSGANVLTF | TGTGCCAGTTACTCCGGGGGGTCGGGGGCCAACGTCCTGACTTTC | TRBV19 | . | TRBD2 | TRBJ2-6
CASRGQNNEKLFF | TGTGCCAGCAGGGGACAGAATAATGAAAAACTGTTTTTT | TRBV6-5 | . | TRBD1 | TRBJ1-4
CASSHGQGAKTGELFF | TGTGCCAGCAGTCACGGACAGGGGGCTAAGACCGGGGAGCTGTTTTTT | TRBV6-2/TRBV6-3 | . | TRBD1 | TRBJ2-2
CASSSTGGGTYEQYF | TGTGCCAGCAGTTCCACGGGGGGGGGAACCTACGAGCAGTACTTC | TRBV28 | . | TRBD2 | TRBJ2-7
CASSLVASLHEQYF | TGTGCCAGCAGCTTGGTAGCCAGTCTACACGAGCAGTACTTC | TRBV5-5 | once | . | TRBJ2-7
CASSYRANPSPLHF | TGTGCCAGCAGTTACCGAGCCAATCCCTCACCCCTCCACTTT | TRBV6-6 | . | . | TRBJ1-6
CASSSTGPFSEQYF | TGTGCCAGCAGCTCGACAGGGCCGTTCTCCGAGCAGTACTTC | TRBV28 | . | TRBD1 | TRBJ2-7
CASRQGTQETQYF | TGCGCCAGCAGACAGGGGACCCAAGAGACCCAGTACTTC | TRBV5-1 | few | TRBD1 | TRBJ2-5
CAISPYTTDSPLHF | TGTGCCATTTCCCCTTACACGACAGATTCACCCCTCCACTTT | TRBV10-3 | . | . | TRBJ1-6
CASSGRVIHTGELFF | TGTGCCAGCAGTGGCAGGGTCATCCACACCGGGGAGCTGTTTTTT | TRBV2 | . | . | TRBJ2-2
CASTETVRRNTIYF | TGTGCCAGTACGGAGACAGTCCGTCGGAACACCATATATTTT | TRBV19 | . | . | TRBJ1-3
CASWPEGTSGVYTGELFF | TGCGCCAGCTGGCCTGAAGGGACTAGCGGGGTGTACACCGGGGAGCTGTTTTTT | TRBV4-1 | . | TRBD2 | TRBJ2-2
CASSPLTGSEKLFF | TGTGCCAGCAGCCCATTAACGGGATCCGAAAAACTGTTTTTT | TRBV7-9 | . | . | TRBJ1-4
CASSPEQGWGYTF | TGTGCCAGCTCACCAGAACAGGGCTGGGGCTACACCTTC | TRBV18 | . | . | TRBJ1-2
CASSLPRSDEQFF | TGTGCCAGCAGTTTACCGAGGTCGGATGAGCAGTTCTTC | TRBV12-3/TRBV12-4 | . | . | TRBJ2-1
CASSYRRSFQRDDYGYTF | TGTGCCAGCAGCTATCGCCGCTCGTTTCAGCGGGACGACTATGGCTACACCTTC | TRBV6-2/TRBV6-3 | . | . | TRBJ1-2
CASSREPTGGGEQYF | TGTGCCAGCAGTCGCGAACCGACAGGGGGCGGCGAGCAGTACTTC | TRBV27 | . | TRBD1 | TRBJ2-7
CASSLDSRSGLTQYF | TGTGCCAGCAGCTTAGACTCTAGAAGCGGACTGACCCAGTACTTC | TRBV13 | . | . | TRBJ2-5
CSARSGANVLTF | TGCAGCGCCCGCTCTGGGGCCAACGTCCTGACTTTC | TRBV29-1 | . | . | TRBJ2-6
CASSLGGQGFYYGYTF | TGTGCCAGCAGTTTGGGGGGGCAAGGATTTTACTATGGCTACACCTTC | TRBV28 | . | . | TRBJ1-2
CASRSILGPTDTQYF | TGTGCCAGTAGGTCTATCCTTGGGCCCACAGATACGCAGTATTTT | TRBV19 | . | . | TRBJ2-3
CASSLDRYQPQHF | TGTGCCAGCAGTTTAGACCGGTATCAGCCCCAGCATTTT | TRBV12-3/TRBV12-4 | . | . | TRBJ1-5
CASSPDTRGLSGYTF | TGTGCCAGCAGCCCCGATACGAGGGGGCTCAGCGGCTACACCTTC | TRBV27 | . | TRBD1 | TRBJ1-2
CAWSQLGGEGQPQHF | TGTGCCTGGAGCCAACTAGGCGGGGAAGGTCAGCCCCAGCATTTT | TRBV30 | . | . | TRBJ1-5
CASTPSLAGASGELFF | TGTGCCAGCACTCCTTCTCTAGCGGGGGCTTCCGGGGAGCTGTTTTTT | TRBV28 | . | TRBD2 | TRBJ2-2
CASTEGGAVEKLFF | TGTGCCAGCACCGAGGGAGGGGCGGTTGAAAAACTGTTTTTT | TRBV6-5 | . | . | TRBJ1-4
CASSPGQTGELFF | TGTGCCAGCAGCCCGGGACAGACCGGGGAGCTGTTTTTT | TRBV5-4 | . | TRBD1 | TRBJ2-2
CASSLQGTGGTGELFF | TGTGCCAGCAGCTTGCAGGGGACAGGGGGCACCGGGGAGCTGTTTTTT | TRBV5-4 | . | TRBD1 | TRBJ2-2
CASSQLAGVPTDGYTF | TGCGCCAGCAGCCAGCTAGCGGGCGTCCCCACTGATGGCTACACCTTC | TRBV4-1 | once | . | TRBJ1-2
CATGTSYSNQPQHF | TGTGCCACCGGGACTTCTTATAGCAATCAGCCCCAGCATTTT | TRBV28 | . | . | TRBJ1-5
CASSAGTGWLAQHF | TGTGCCAGCAGCGCCGGGACAGGGTGGCTGGCCCAGCATTTT | TRBV2 | . | TRBD1 | TRBJ1-5
CASSYSSAGTGPQHF | TGTGCCAGCAGTTACTCCAGTGCGGGAACGGGGCCCCAGCATTTT | TRBV6-5 | . | . | TRBJ1-5
CASSLETGDSYTF | TGTGCCAGCAGTTTAGAGACGGGAGATAGCTACACCTTC | TRBV12-3/TRBV12-4 | few | . | TRBJ1-2
CASSQDTWTGLNSPLHF | TGCGCCAGCAGCCAAGATACCTGGACAGGGTTAAATTCACCCCTCCACTTT | TRBV4-3 | . | TRBD1 | TRBJ1-6
CASSHFTGGTASLSGYTF | TGTGCCAGCAGCCATTTTACGGGCGGGACTGCTAGTTTGTCTGGCTACACCTTC | TRBV14 | few | . | TRBJ1-2
CAWTSGGIETQYF | TGTGCCTGGACTAGCGGGGGTATTGAGACCCAGTACTTC | TRBV30 | . | TRBD2 | TRBJ2-5
CASSLWTGVGNSPLHF | TGTGCCAGCAGCTTGTGGACAGGGGTGGGTAATTCACCCCTCCACTTT | TRBV7-9 | . | TRBD1 | TRBJ1-6
CASSGNLFTTSGGSSYNEQFF | TGTGCCAGCAGTGGGAACTTGTTTACGACTAGCGGGGGGTCCTCCTACAATGAGCAGTTCTTC | TRBV2 | . | TRBD2 | TRBJ2-1
CASSPRGANEKLFF | TGTGCCAGCTCTCCCCGGGGAGCTAATGAAAAACTGTTTTTT | TRBV6-6 | . | . | TRBJ1-4
CASSLGRESPLHF | TGTGCCAGCAGTCTGGGGAGGGAATCACCCCTCCACTTT | TRBV27 | . | . | TRBJ1-6
CASSSQTRSSYNEQFF | TGTGCCAGCAGCTCCCAGACGCGGAGTTCCTACAATGAGCAGTTCTTC | TRBV7-9 | few | . | TRBJ2-1